Below are 12 T cell receptor beta chains sequenced from a single sample in a study of cytomegalovirus exposure and HLA in healthy donors. 60 Vbeta and 13 Jbeta primers were used in PCR. Using immunoSEQ multiplex PCR, the repertoire was profiled, and TCRdb retains in-frame clones only, with some absent. The table lists tens of thousands of clones, roughly 63% of them singletons, with approximately 6.3% in the top ten. What was sequenced was PBMCs. The receptors derive from a boy aged 10-17 years in good health and CMV-seropositive.

The chain joins TRBV5-1 to TRBJ2-7; 8 nucleotides agree with TRBD1. CDR3 length equals 14 residues. The V and J ends lost 4 bases and 5 bases, in that order; junction bases with no gene match: 8. Per the germline V gene, CDR1 is SGHRS and CDR2 is YFSETQ. The CDR3 sequence: CASSEDRANHEQYF. The CDR3, as DNA: TGCGCCAGCAGCGAGGACAGGGCAAACCACGAGCAGTACTTC.

Only a few counts were recorded for this clone. The chain combines TRBV21-1 with TRBJ1-5; TRBD1 is the table's D call and was not checked against the DNA. TRBV21-1 is listed as a pseudogene. CDR3 length: 15 amino acids. CDR3 sequence: CASSLRTGDNQPQHF. Here the CDR3 DNA reads TGTGCCAGCAGCCTTCGGACAGGGGACAATCAGCCCCAGCATTTT.

The chain couples TRBV2 to TRBJ2-7; 10 bases line up with TRBD1. CDR1 and CDR2 from the germline V gene are SNHLY and FYNNEI. The J segment lost 2 bases and the V segment lost 7 bases, leaving 14 bases of the junction unmatched. The CDR3 runs to 17 residues. The DNA for the CDR3 is TGTGCCAGCATGGGACAGGGGACTACCAAAACCGCCTACGAGCAGTACTTC. Translating gives CASMGQGTTKTAYEQYF. The entire variable domain, with the rest obtained from reference TRBV2 and TRBJ2-7, is as follows: EPEVTQTPSHQVTQMGQEVILRCVPISNHLYFYWYRQILGQKVEFLVSFYNNEISEKSEIFDDQFSVERPDGSNFTLKIRSTKLEDSAMYFCASMGQGTTKTAYEQYFGPGTRLTVT.

Of note for this clone: The germline gene is not matched at one end of the junction; a read error may be the cause. The gene calls are TRBV7-2 and TRBJ1-2; 8 bases agree with TRBD1. The CDR3 covers 13 residues. Germline assignment: CDR1 SGHTA and CDR2 FQGNSA. The CDR3 here is CASSLPGPGGYPF. As DNA, the CDR3 is TGTGCCAGCAGCCTGCCGGGTCCAGGGGGCTACCCCTTC.

The chain combines TRBV19 with TRBJ2-2, with D unclear. CDR3 length equals 13 residues. V was pared by 7 bases and J by 7 bases, with 13 bases between. CDR1 and CDR2 from the germline V gene are LNHDA and SQIVND (reference sequence). The CDR3 region has the DNA TGTGCCAGTACCTTAACTTTAATCGGGGAGCTGTTTTTT. Its translation: CASTLTLIGELFF.

Only one count was recorded for this clone. The rearrangement joins TRBV7-8 to TRBJ2-2, with 8 bases aligning to TRBD1. Trimming took 5 bases from V and 6 from J; bases not matched to a gene: 5. From germline, CDR1 is SGHVS and CDR2 FQNEAQ. CDR3 size: 14 residues. The CDR3 is CASSVMTGAGELFF. CDR3 coding DNA: TGTGCCAGCAGCGTCATGACAGGGGCCGGGGAGCTGTTTTTT.

The chain couples TRBV6-1 to TRBJ2-6; D remains ambiguous. CDR1 and CDR2 (germline): MNHNS, SASEGT. The CDR3 is made up of 15 amino acids. Trimming left V 4 bases short and J 3 bases short, with 10 bases between. The CDR3 region is CASSGEVFGANVLTF. The CDR3 DNA follows: TGTGCCAGCAGTGGAGAGGTCTTTGGGGCCAACGTCCTGACTTTC.

This clone was found a few times. The CDR3 nucleotides read TGTGCCAGCAGTTACGGCGGGGGGAATGAAAAACTGTTTTTT. It encodes CASSYGGGNEKLFF. The V gene is TRBV6-5, the J gene TRBJ1-4, with a weak D call TRBD1 (5 bases). Trimming left V 2 bases short and J 5 bases short, with 9 bases between. Germline CDR1 and CDR2: MNHEY and SVGAGI. The CDR3 totals 14 residues.

This clone has a handful of counts. The CDR3 loop is CASSLGGVGEQYF. The CDR3 nucleotides read TGTGCCAGCAGCTTAGGGGGAGTGGGCGAGCAGTACTTC. The J gene is TRBJ2-7, the V gene TRBV5-6, with D perhaps TRBD1 (6 bases). V shed 2 bases and J shed 6 bases, with 12 bases lying between them. Germline lookup yields CDR1 SGHDT and CDR2 YYEEEE. The CDR3 is 13 residues long.

The chain employs TRBV18 and TRBJ2-3, with 8 nucleotides matching TRBD1. V trimming: 5 bases; J trimming: 0 bases; junction bases outside the gene matches: 4. There are 15 residues in the CDR3. Looked up from germline, CDR1 is KGHSH and CDR2 is LQKENI. CDR3 sequence (DNA): TGTGCCAGCTCATACAGGGGGAGAAGCACAGATACGCAGTATTTT. It translates to CASSYRGRSTDTQYF.

The chain employs TRBV7-2 and TRBJ2-7; 10 bases fit TRBD2. The CDR3 has 13 residues. The germline V gene encodes CDR1 SGHTA and CDR2 FQGNSA. With 5 bases clipped from V and 9 bases from J, the junction kept 7 bases outside the gene matches. Here the CDR3 reads CASSSGTSEVQYF. In DNA, the CDR3 is TGTGCCAGCAGCAGCGGGACTAGCGAAGTGCAGTACTTC.

This chain uses TRBV5-6 with TRBJ2-5; maybe TRBD2 (6 bases). CDR1 and CDR2 from the germline V gene are SGHDT and YYEEEE. The CDR3 covers 13 residues. V was shortened by 5 bases and J by 0 bases, with 8 bases between the two germline ends. CDR3 nucleotides: TGTGCCAGCAGAGGGGACTACCAAGAGACCCAGTACTTC. Encoded protein: CASRGDYQETQYF.